This entry lists 30 T cell receptor beta chains sequenced from one sample in a study of cytomegalovirus exposure and HLA in healthy donors. The PCR contained 60 Vbeta and 13 Jbeta primers. Clones were read by immunoSEQ multiplex PCR, and TCRdb kept only the in-frame ones, dropping some. The sample shows fewer than 200,000 clones, roughly 85% of them seen only once. The specimen sequenced was PBMCs. Receptors were obtained from a man aged 25-45 years in good health and CMV-seropositive.

This chain links TRBV6-6 with TRBJ2-2; tentatively, D is TRBD2 (5 bases). The CDR3 has 14 amino acids. V was clipped by 4 bases and J by 5 bases, with 11 bases between them. Germline-derived CDR1 and CDR2 are MNHNY and SVGAGI (reference sequence). In DNA, the CDR3 is TGTGCCAGCAGTTTTTTGGACTCTACCGGGGAGCTGTTTTTT. This codes for CASSFLDSTGELFF.

The rearrangement links TRBV12-5 to TRBJ2-1; D is perhaps TRBD2 (5 bases). Trimming took off 7 bases at V and 9 bases at J, with 13 bases between the two ends. CDR3 length equals 12 residues. Germline CDR1 and CDR2: LGHNT and FRNRAP. The CDR3 bases are TGTGCTAGTGCCACTTTTCGGGGTGAGCAGTTCTTC. Encoded protein: CASATFRGEQFF.

The chain has TRBV30 and TRBJ2-5; 13 nucleotides match TRBD2. Germline V CDR1 and CDR2: GTSNPN, SVGIG (reference sequence). The CDR3 consists of 18 residues. The V and J ends lost 1 base and 1 base, in that order; junction bases with no gene match: 9. The CDR3 region is CAWSGTSGSFRAQETQYF. DNA for the CDR3: TGTGCCTGGAGTGGGACTAGCGGGAGTTTTCGGGCCCAAGAGACCCAGTACTTC.

This chain uses TRBV4-1 with TRBJ2-1; D ambiguous. Germline loops: CDR1 MGHRA, CDR2 YSYEKL. The CDR3 totals 15 residues. Trimming stripped 0 bases from V and 0 bases from J, with 6 bases between. The CDR3 nucleotides are TGCGCCAGCAGCCAAGATGTCGGCTCCTACAATGAGCAGTTCTTC. Translation gives CASSQDVGSYNEQFF.

J is TRBJ2-1 and V is TRBV7-2, with D uncertain. V lost 2 bases to trimming and J lost 4 bases, with 6 bases between them. Germline CDR1 and CDR2: SGHTA and FQGNSA. The CDR3 consists of 13 residues. CDR3 sequence: CASSLYVYNEQFF. CDR3 nucleotide sequence: TGTGCCAGCAGCTTATATGTTTACAATGAGCAGTTCTTC.

The gene calls are TRBV19 and TRBJ1-5, with D possibly TRBD1 on 6 matching bases. Trimming took 5 bases from V and 7 from J, leaving 15 bases between them. The V gene's germline CDR1 is LNHDA and CDR2 SQIVND (reference sequence). The CDR3 length is 14 residues. CDR3 loop: CASSSLQGNQPQHF. CDR3 nucleotide sequence: TGTGCCAGTAGTTCGCTACAGGGAAACCAGCCCCAGCATTTT.

V usage is TRBV10-2 and J usage is TRBJ2-7, with 7 bases aligning to TRBD1. This CDR3 has 16 amino acids. Germline-derived CDR1 and CDR2 are WSHSY and SAAADI. Germline trimming cut 3 bases from V and 3 bases from J; bases unmatched to any gene: 11. Written as DNA, the CDR3 is TGCGCCAGCAGTGATAGGGGGCCGGGCCTTCGCTACGAGCAGTACTTC. This encodes CASSDRGPGLRYEQYF.

The rearrangement links TRBV6-1 to TRBJ2-7; 7 nucleotides line up with TRBD2. This CDR3 spans 15 amino acids. The V gene's germline CDR1 is MNHNS and CDR2 SASEGT. Germline trimming cut 6 bases from V and 4 bases from J; bases unmatched to any gene: 12. Here the CDR3 DNA reads TGTGCCAGCAGGGGGGGGAGTAATACGCGGTACGAGCAGTACTTC. Translation gives CASRGGSNTRYEQYF.

This chain links TRBV11-2 with TRBJ2-3; TRBD1 matches 9 bases. The CDR3 has 15 residues. J was trimmed by 5 bases and V by 6 bases; bases with no gene match: 9. Germline V gene data show CDR1 as SGHAT and CDR2 as FQNNGV. The CDR3 DNA sequence: TGTGCCAGCAGGGCGGGACAGGGCGTCAAAGATACGCAGTATTTT. The encoded protein is CASRAGQGVKDTQYF.

The V and J genes are TRBV19 and TRBJ1-4; 9 nucleotides match TRBD1. The ends lost 6 bases at V and 5 bases at J; junction bases unmatched: 10. This CDR3 comprises 16 residues. The germline V gene has CDR1 LNHDA and CDR2 SQIVND (reference sequence). The CDR3 DNA reads TGTGCCAGTAGCGTTGGGAGGGGACAGGGCAATGAAAAACTGTTTTTT. Residues: CASSVGRGQGNEKLFF.

The CDR3 bases are TGTGCCAGCATCCAGGGTGGTAACTATGGCTACACCTTC. It specifies CASIQGGNYGYTF. The chain recombines TRBV6-6 with TRBJ1-2; tentative D call: TRBD1 (5 bases). The CDR3 extends over 13 amino acids. Trimming removed 7 bases from V and 1 base from J, with 10 bases in between. Germline V gene data show CDR1 as MNHNY and CDR2 as SVGAGI (reference sequence).

The chain's CDR3 is CASSYRVPGELFF. In nucleotides, the CDR3 is TGTGCCAGCAGCTACAGGGTCCCCGGGGAGCTGTTTTTT. The chain joins TRBV11-2 to TRBJ2-2; D possibly corresponds to TRBD1 (6 bases). Germline lookup yields CDR1 SGHAT and CDR2 FQNNGV. The CDR3 contains 13 residues. V was pared by 4 bases and J by 6 bases, with 9 bases between. Filled out from reference TRBV11-2 and TRBJ2-2, the complete variable domain reads EAGVAQSPRYKIIEKRQSVAFWCNPISGHATLYWYQQILGQGPKLLIQFQNNGVVDDSQLPKDRFSAERLKGVDSTLKIQPAKLEDSAVYLCASSYRVPGELFFGEGSRLTVL.

Note on this clone: The same CDR3 is also encoded by other DNA sequences in this sample. The chain combines TRBV6-5 with TRBJ2-1; 8 nucleotides match TRBD2. With V trimmed by 5 bases and J by 0 bases, 3 bases remained unmatched. The CDR3 sequence is 15 residues long. The germline V gene encodes CDR1 MNHEY and CDR2 SVGAGI. The CDR3 region is CASSRSGSSYNEQFF. CDR3 sequence (DNA): TGTGCCAGCAGTCGGAGCGGGAGCTCCTACAATGAGCAGTTCTTC.

The rearrangement links TRBV5-4 to TRBJ2-5; 12 bases are shared with TRBD2. The last part of the DNA fits TRBJ2-7 better; the J call may be wrong. CDR1 SGHNT and CDR2 YYREEE come from the germline V gene (reference sequence). The CDR3 sequence is 15 residues long. The CDR3 DNA follows: TGTGCCAGCAGCCTGACTAGCGGGGGATCCTACGAGCAGTACTTC. Protein: CASSLTSGGSYEQYF.

The gene calls are TRBV9 and TRBJ1-2, with D possibly matching TRBD1 (6 bases). The CDR3 spans 13 residues. V was cut by 5 bases and J by 1 base, with 9 bases left in between. CDR1 and CDR2 from the germline V gene are SGDLS and YYNGEE. The CDR3 spells CASSLDSNYGYTF. The CDR3 DNA is TGTGCCAGCAGTCTGGACAGTAACTATGGCTACACCTTC.

V and J are TRBV4-3 and TRBJ2-1, with D perhaps matching TRBD1 (6 bases). In germline, CDR1 is LGHNA, CDR2 YSLEER. This CDR3 has 18 residues. V was cut by 0 bases and J by 1 base, with 16 bases left in between. This chain's CDR3 is CASSQEGKGHPSYNEQFF. The DNA for the CDR3 is TGCGCCAGCAGCCAAGAAGGTAAGGGACACCCATCCTACAATGAGCAGTTCTTC.

CDR3 protein: CASRPAGEISTGELFF. The CDR3 nucleotides are TGTGCCAGCAGGCCGGCAGGGGAGATCAGCACCGGGGAGCTGTTTTTT. The rearrangement uses TRBV28 and TRBJ2-2, with a tentative D call TRBD1 (6 bases). The germline gives CDR1 MDHEN, CDR2 SYDVKM. The CDR3 is 16 residues long. The germline V and J ends were trimmed by 6 bases and 4 bases, with 18 bases remaining between them.

This chain joins TRBV5-1 and TRBJ1-3; 7 bases agree with TRBD1. Germline CDR1 is SGHRS and CDR2 is YFSETQ. The CDR3 is made up of 13 amino acids. J was trimmed by 2 bases and V by 8 bases; bases with no gene match: 4. CDR3 bases: TGCGCCAGTAGGGACAGTACTGGAAACACCATATATTTT. Translating gives CASRDSTGNTIYF.

The V call is TRBV7-6, the J call TRBJ2-3, with D possibly being TRBD2 (6 bases). The germline V gene has CDR1 SGHVS and CDR2 FNYEAQ. V lost 4 bases to trimming and J lost 4 bases, with 15 bases between them. The CDR3 extends over 15 amino acids. CDR3 bases: TGTGCCAGCAGCTCAGTAGGAGGGTTTGCAGATACGCAGTATTTT. Translated, it gives CASSSVGGFADTQYF.

The chain links TRBV4-2 to TRBJ2-3, with 7 positions matching TRBD2. The CDR3 sequence is 17 residues long. Per the germline V gene, CDR1 is LGHNA and CDR2 is YNFKEQ. The junction had 7 bases not matched to a gene; V was cut back by 1 base and J by 0 bases. For the CDR3, the DNA is TGTGCCAGCAGCCAAGCGCCTAGCGGTTCTAGCACAGATACGCAGTATTTT. Translated: CASSQAPSGSSTDTQYF.

The chain recombines TRBV7-9 with TRBJ2-5; TRBD2 matches 7 bases. The germline gives CDR1 SEHNR, CDR2 FQNEAQ (reference sequence). The ends lost 5 bases at V and 4 bases at J; junction bases unmatched: 7. This CDR3 has 14 residues. The CDR3 sequence is CASSPLTGGETQYF. The CDR3 nucleotides are TGTGCCAGCAGCCCCCTGACGGGGGGAGAGACCCAGTACTTC.

This clone showed up just a few times. The chain joins TRBV5-1 to TRBJ1-3, with 7 bases identical to TRBD1. The length of the CDR3 is 16 residues. The V gene's germline CDR1 is SGHRS and CDR2 YFSETQ. Trimming at V came to 4 bases and at J to 0 bases, leaving 7 bases not matched to a gene. The CDR3 protein is CASSMGQLHSGNTIYF. In DNA form, the CDR3 reads TGCGCCAGCAGCATGGGACAGTTACACTCTGGAAACACCATATATTTT.

This chain joins TRBV7-2 and TRBJ2-1; possibly TRBD2 for D (6 bases). The V end was cut by 5 bases, the J end by 10 bases, with 15 bases between. Germline V gene data show CDR1 as SGHTA and CDR2 as FQGNSA. This CDR3 contains 13 residues. This chain's CDR3 is CASSVLTRGEQFF. The CDR3 nucleotides are TGTGCCAGCAGCGTGCTCACCCGGGGGGAGCAGTTCTTC.

This clone was seen a handful of times. The rearrangement joins TRBV7-6 to TRBJ2-7; TRBD1 aligns across 9 bases. Looked up from germline, CDR1 is SGHVS and CDR2 is FNYEAQ. V trimming: 1 base; J trimming: 0 bases; junction bases outside the gene matches: 7. The CDR3 sequence is 17 residues long. The CDR3 region is CASSLGSGTGSSYEQYF. Written as DNA, the CDR3 is TGTGCCAGCAGCTTAGGATCCGGGACAGGGAGCTCCTACGAGCAGTACTTC.

This chain joins TRBV5-6 and TRBJ2-2, with 12 bases aligning to TRBD2. CDR3 length equals 16 residues. Germline CDR1 reads SGHDT; CDR2 reads YYEEEE. V gave up 4 bases and J gave up 5 bases; unmatched junction bases: 6. The CDR3 loop is CASSNRLAGATGELFF. The CDR3 DNA reads TGTGCCAGCAGCAATCGACTAGCGGGAGCAACCGGGGAGCTGTTTTTT.

The count of this clone is one. This chain links TRBV15 with TRBJ1-5; unclear D gene. Germline V gene data show CDR1 as LNHNV and CDR2 as YYDKDF (reference sequence). V dropped 0 bases and J dropped 7 bases, with 7 bases sitting between them. The CDR3 is made up of 13 amino acids. The CDR3 bases are TGTGCCACCAGCAGAGAGTTCGGGCAGCCCCAGCATTTT. Encoded protein: CATSREFGQPQHF. The full variable domain, in which reference TRBV15 and TRBJ1-5 provide the parts outside the CDR3, is DAMVIQNPRYQVTQFGKPVTLSCSQTLNHNVMYWYQQKSSQAPKLLFHYYDKDFNNEADTPDNFQSRRPNTSFCFLDIRSPGLGDTAMYLCATSREFGQPQHFGDGTRLSIL.

The gene calls are TRBV29-1 and TRBJ1-2; 7 nucleotides line up with TRBD1. J was trimmed by 6 bases and V by 3 bases; bases with no gene match: 7. From germline, CDR1 is SQVTM and CDR2 ANQGSEA. CDR3 length: 13 amino acids. The CDR3 is CSVDSGTEDGYTF. CDR3 sequence (DNA): TGCAGCGTTGACTCCGGGACAGAGGATGGCTACACCTTC.

The chain recombines TRBV6-4 with TRBJ2-1; weak D call: TRBD1 (5 bases). The CDR3 totals 14 residues. Germline loops: CDR1 MRHNA, CDR2 SNTAGT. V was pared by 0 bases and J by 10 bases, with 13 bases between. The CDR3 spells CASSDSGRVKEQFF. Written as DNA, the CDR3 is TGTGCCAGCAGTGACTCAGGCAGGGTAAAGGAGCAGTTCTTC.

The chain is built from TRBV18 and TRBJ2-2; D might be TRBD1 (5 bases). With 8 bases removed from V and 4 bases from J, the gap between germline ends came to 20 bases. The germline V gene encodes CDR1 KGHSH and CDR2 LQKENI. The CDR3 has 16 amino acids. The CDR3 loop reads CASPKDVQGSTGELFF. In nucleotides, the CDR3 is TGTGCCAGCCCTAAGGACGTGCAGGGTAGCACCGGGGAGCTGTTTTTT. The variable domain in full, with the rest retrieved from reference TRBV18 and TRBJ2-2, is NAGVMQNPRHLVRRRGQEARLRCSPMKGHSHVYWYRQLPEEGLKFMVYLQKENIIDESGMPKERFSAEFPKEGPSILRIQQVVRGDSAAYFCASPKDVQGSTGELFFGEGSRLTVL.

Turning to this clone: At one boundary the junction diverges from the germline segment, which might be a read error. V is TRBV7-3 and J is TRBJ2-5; tentative D call: TRBD2 (5 bases). The CDR3 runs to 13 residues. Germline V gene sequence: CDR1 SGHTA, CDR2 FQGTGA. In DNA, the CDR3 is TGTGCCAGCAGCGTAACTAGTATAGAGGCCCAGTACTTC. Translated: CASSVTSIEAQYF.